These T cell receptor beta chains were read from a single sample in a study of radiation and T cells in renal cell carcinoma. Assay: immunoSEQ multiplex PCR; the TCRdb copy retains only in-frame clones and omits some. This table holds tens of thousands of clones, roughly 53% found once. Sequences were derived from tumor tissue, sampled from a patient whose treatment was nephrectomy without radiotherapy. The receptors come from a human donor with renal cell carcinoma. Each CDR3 is given with its conserved first and last residue.

j_gene: TRBJ1-1
v_gene: TRBV5-1
CDR3aa: CASSAGGTVHTEAFF

j_gene: TRBJ2-1
v_gene: TRBV5-4
CDR3aa: CASSLDGGASSYNEQFF

j_gene: TRBJ1-6
v_gene: TRBV7-3
CDR3aa: CASSSDSYNSPLHF

j_gene: TRBJ1-2
v_gene: TRBV9
CDR3aa: CASSTTGAYGYTF

j_gene: TRBJ1-1
v_gene: TRBV30
CDR3aa: CAWSVKGTANTEAFF

j_gene: TRBJ1-2
v_gene: TRBV6-6
CDR3aa: CASRVKDYGYTF

j_gene: TRBJ1-2
v_gene: TRBV7-2
CDR3aa: CASSLAPTGFDGYTF

j_gene: TRBJ2-5
v_gene: TRBV19
CDR3aa: CASSIRDQETQYF

j_gene: TRBJ1-6
v_gene: TRBV7-8
CDR3aa: CATSPGQINSPLHF

j_gene: TRBJ1-1
v_gene: TRBV30
CDR3aa: CASPGTVNTEAFF

j_gene: TRBJ1-2
v_gene: TRBV30
CDR3aa: CAWSSGTGGSNYGYTF

j_gene: TRBJ2-1
v_gene: TRBV5-6
CDR3aa: CASSFAGLLNEQFF

j_gene: TRBJ2-4
v_gene: TRBV2
CDR3aa: CASSPAQGIAKNIQYF

j_gene: TRBJ2-7
v_gene: TRBV15
CDR3aa: CATSLTGPYEQYF

j_gene: TRBJ2-3
v_gene: TRBV4-3
CDR3aa: CASSQGGESAAQYF

j_gene: TRBJ2-5
v_gene: TRBV11-2
CDR3aa: CASSTNTQETQYF

j_gene: TRBJ1-1
v_gene: TRBV11-2
CDR3aa: CASSPGTSLWTEAFF

j_gene: TRBJ2-1
v_gene: TRBV11-2
CDR3aa: CASSLPGRITYNEQFF

j_gene: TRBJ2-7
v_gene: TRBV6-6
CDR3aa: CASSYTDLLSYEQYF

j_gene: TRBJ2-7
v_gene: TRBV6-1
CDR3aa: CASARDGVSYEQYF

j_gene: TRBJ2-3
v_gene: TRBV18
CDR3aa: CASSPTRGNTDTQYF

j_gene: TRBJ1-4
v_gene: TRBV5-4
CDR3aa: CASSLGGTGSEKLFF

j_gene: TRBJ2-3
v_gene: TRBV5-1
CDR3aa: CASSLLILRGTDTQYF

j_gene: TRBJ1-1
v_gene: TRBV2
CDR3aa: CASSALTGKNTEAFF

j_gene: TRBJ2-3
v_gene: TRBV15
CDR3aa: CATSGGTHITDTQYF

j_gene: TRBJ2-7
v_gene: TRBV5-4
CDR3aa: CASSSGGAESYEQYF

j_gene: TRBJ2-2
v_gene: TRBV4-1
CDR3aa: CASSPGDRNTGELFF